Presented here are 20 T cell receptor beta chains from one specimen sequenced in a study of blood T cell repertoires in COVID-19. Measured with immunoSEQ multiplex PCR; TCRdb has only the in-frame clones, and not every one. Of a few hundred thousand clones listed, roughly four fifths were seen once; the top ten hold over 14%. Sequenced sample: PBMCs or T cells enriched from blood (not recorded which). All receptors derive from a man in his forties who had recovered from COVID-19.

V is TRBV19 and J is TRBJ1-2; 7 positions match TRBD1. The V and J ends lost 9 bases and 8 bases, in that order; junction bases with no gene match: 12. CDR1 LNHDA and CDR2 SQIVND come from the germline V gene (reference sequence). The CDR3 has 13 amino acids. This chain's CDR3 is CASEGGQPGGYTF. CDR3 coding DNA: TGTGCCAGCGAGGGGGGACAGCCAGGGGGCTACACCTTC.

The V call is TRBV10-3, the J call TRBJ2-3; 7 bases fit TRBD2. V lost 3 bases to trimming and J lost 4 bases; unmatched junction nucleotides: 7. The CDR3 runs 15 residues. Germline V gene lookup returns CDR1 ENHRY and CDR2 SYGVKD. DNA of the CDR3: TGTGCCATCAGTGACGGCGGGAGTGTGCCAGATACGCAGTATTTT. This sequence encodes CAISDGGSVPDTQYF.

Written as DNA, the CDR3 is TGTGCCACCTGCAGGGGGACGGGCGAGACCCAGTACTTC. Translation: CATCRGTGETQYF. This rearrangement joins TRBV2 to TRBJ2-5; 7 nucleotides align to TRBD1. Germline trimming cut 10 bases from V and 5 bases from J; bases unmatched to any gene: 10. Germline V gene lookup returns CDR1 SNHLY and CDR2 FYNNEI. The CDR3 consists of 13 residues.

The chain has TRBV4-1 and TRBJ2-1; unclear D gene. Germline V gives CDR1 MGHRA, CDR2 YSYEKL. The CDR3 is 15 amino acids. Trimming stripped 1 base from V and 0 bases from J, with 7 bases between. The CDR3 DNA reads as TGCGCCAGCAGCCAAGCTCCGAGCTCCTACAATGAGCAGTTCTTC. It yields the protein CASSQAPSSYNEQFF.

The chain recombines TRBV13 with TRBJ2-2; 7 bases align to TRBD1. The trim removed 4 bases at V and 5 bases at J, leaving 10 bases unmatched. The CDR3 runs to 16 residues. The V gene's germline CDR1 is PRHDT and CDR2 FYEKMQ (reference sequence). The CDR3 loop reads CASSWARTGSTGELFF. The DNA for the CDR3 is TGTGCCAGCAGCTGGGCCCGGACAGGTTCTACCGGGGAGCTGTTTTTT.

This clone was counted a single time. CDR3 coding DNA: TGCAGCGTGGGACGGGACTCGAATGAAAAACTGTTTTTT. Translated: CSVGRDSNEKLFF. V gene TRBV29-1 combines with J gene TRBJ1-4, with D possibly matching TRBD1 (5 bases). The germline gives CDR1 SQVTM, CDR2 ANQGSEA. With 6 bases removed from V and 5 bases from J, the gap between germline ends came to 13 bases. CDR3 length: 13 amino acids.

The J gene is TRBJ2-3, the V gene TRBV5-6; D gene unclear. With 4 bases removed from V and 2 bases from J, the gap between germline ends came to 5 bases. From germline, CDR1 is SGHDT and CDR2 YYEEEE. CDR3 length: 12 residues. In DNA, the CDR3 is TGTGCCAGCAGCGCGAACACAGATACGCAGTATTTT. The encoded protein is CASSANTDTQYF. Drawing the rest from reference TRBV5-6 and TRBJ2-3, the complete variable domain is DAGVTQSPTHLIKTRGQQVTLRCSPKSGHDTVSWYQQALGQGPQFIFQYYEEEERQRGNFPDRFSGHQFPNYSSELNVNALLLGDSALYLCASSANTDTQYFGPGTRLTVL.

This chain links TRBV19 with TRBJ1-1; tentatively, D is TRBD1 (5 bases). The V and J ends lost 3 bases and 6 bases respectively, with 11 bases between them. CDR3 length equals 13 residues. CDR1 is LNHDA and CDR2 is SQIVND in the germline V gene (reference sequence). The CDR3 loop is CASSMWGESEAFF. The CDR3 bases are TGTGCCAGTAGTATGTGGGGGGAATCTGAAGCTTTCTTT.

The CDR3 DNA follows: TGTGCCAGCAGATTGTCGCGGGACCGCACAGATACGCAGTATTTT. This sequence encodes CASRLSRDRTDTQYF. The J gene is TRBJ2-3, the V gene TRBV5-4; a possible D gene is TRBD2 (6 bases). Germline assignment: CDR1 SGHNT and CDR2 YYREEE (reference sequence). This CDR3 region has 15 residues. V was trimmed by 5 bases and J by 1 base, leaving 14 bases between them.

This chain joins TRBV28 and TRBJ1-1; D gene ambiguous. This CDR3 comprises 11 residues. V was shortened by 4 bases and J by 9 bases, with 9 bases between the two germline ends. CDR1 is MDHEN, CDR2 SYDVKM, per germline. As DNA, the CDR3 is TGTGCCAGCAGTTCCCCCAGGCAAGCTTTCTTT. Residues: CASSSPRQAFF.

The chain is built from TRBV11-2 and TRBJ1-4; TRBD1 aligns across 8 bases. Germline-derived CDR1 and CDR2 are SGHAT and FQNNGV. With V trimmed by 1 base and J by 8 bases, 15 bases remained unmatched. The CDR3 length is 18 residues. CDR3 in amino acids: CASSLGSWGQGAREKLFF. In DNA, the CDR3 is TGTGCCAGCAGCTTAGGGTCTTGGGGTCAGGGGGCGAGGGAAAAACTGTTTTTT. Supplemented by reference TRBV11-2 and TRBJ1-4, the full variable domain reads EAGVAQSPRYKIIEKRQSVAFWCNPISGHATLYWYQQILGQGPKLLIQFQNNGVVDDSQLPKDRFSAERLKGVDSTLKIQPAKLEDSAVYLCASSLGSWGQGAREKLFFGSGTQLSVL.

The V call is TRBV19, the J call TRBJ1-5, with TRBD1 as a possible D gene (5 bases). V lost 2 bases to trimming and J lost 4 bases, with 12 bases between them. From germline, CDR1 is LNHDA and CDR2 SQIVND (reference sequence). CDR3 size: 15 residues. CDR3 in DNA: TGTGCCAGTAGTATAATCAGGGTTGGAAATCAGCCCCAGCATTTT. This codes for CASSIIRVGNQPQHF.

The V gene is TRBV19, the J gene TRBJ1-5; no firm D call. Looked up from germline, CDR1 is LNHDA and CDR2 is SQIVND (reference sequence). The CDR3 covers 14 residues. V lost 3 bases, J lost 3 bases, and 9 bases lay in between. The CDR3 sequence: CASSMAEVNQPQHF. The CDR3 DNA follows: TGTGCCAGTAGTATGGCGGAGGTCAATCAGCCCCAGCATTTT.

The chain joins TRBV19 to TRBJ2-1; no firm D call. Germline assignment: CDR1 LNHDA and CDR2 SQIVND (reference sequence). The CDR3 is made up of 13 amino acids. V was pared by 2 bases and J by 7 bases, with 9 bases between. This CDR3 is CASSIRLENEQFF. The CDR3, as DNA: TGTGCCAGTAGTATAAGACTTGAAAATGAGCAGTTCTTC.

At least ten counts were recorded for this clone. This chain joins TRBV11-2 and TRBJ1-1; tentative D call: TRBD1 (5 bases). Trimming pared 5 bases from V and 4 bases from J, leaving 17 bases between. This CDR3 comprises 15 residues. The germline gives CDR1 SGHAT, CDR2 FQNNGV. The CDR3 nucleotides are TGTGCCAGCAGCGTCCGCCAGGGTCTAAGCACTGAAGCTTTCTTT. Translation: CASSVRQGLSTEAFF.

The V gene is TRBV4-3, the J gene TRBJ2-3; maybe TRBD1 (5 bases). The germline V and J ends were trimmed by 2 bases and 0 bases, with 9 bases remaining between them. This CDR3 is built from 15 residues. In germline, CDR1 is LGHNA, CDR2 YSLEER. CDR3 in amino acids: CASSQRGMSTDTQYF. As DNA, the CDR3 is TGCGCCAGCAGCCAAAGGGGAATGAGCACAGATACGCAGTATTTT.

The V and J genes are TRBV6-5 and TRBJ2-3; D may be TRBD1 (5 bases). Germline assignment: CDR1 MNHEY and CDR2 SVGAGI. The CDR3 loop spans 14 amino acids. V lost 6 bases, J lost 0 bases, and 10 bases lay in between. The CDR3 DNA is TGTGCCAGCAGGGTGACAGCTAGCACAGATACGCAGTATTTT. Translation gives CASRVTASTDTQYF.

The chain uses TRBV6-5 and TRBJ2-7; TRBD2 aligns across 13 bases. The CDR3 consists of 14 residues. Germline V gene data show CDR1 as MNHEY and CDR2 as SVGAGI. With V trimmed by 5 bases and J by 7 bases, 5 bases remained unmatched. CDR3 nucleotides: TGTGCCAGCAGTCTCGGACTAGCGGGAGTAGAGCAGTACTTC. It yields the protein CASSLGLAGVEQYF.

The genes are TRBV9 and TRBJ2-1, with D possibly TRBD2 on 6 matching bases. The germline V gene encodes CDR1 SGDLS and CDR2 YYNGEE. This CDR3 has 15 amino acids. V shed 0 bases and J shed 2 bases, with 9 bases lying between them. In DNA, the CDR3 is TGTGCCAGCAGCGTAGAGGGCGGGGCCTACAATGAGCAGTTCTTC. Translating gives CASSVEGGAYNEQFF.

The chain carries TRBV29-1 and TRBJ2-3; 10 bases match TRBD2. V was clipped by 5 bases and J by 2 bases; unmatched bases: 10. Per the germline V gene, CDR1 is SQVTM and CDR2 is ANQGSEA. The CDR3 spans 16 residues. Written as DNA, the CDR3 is TGCAGCGTTCGACGGCTAGCGGGGGCCCTCACAGATACGCAGTATTTT. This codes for CSVRRLAGALTDTQYF.